Each of the 9 T cell receptor beta chains below was sequenced from the same sample in a study of blood T cell repertoires in COVID-19 (dated by TCRdb to about 2020). The library was produced with the immunoSEQ multiplex PCR assay. TCRdb obtained this table from immuneACCESS and retained in-frame rearrangements with V and J assigned. These tables miss some clones; where compared with another copy, unresolved V genes account for less than half of the shortfall, and the remainder is unexplained. The sample table holds a few hundred thousand clones, of which roughly 85% were seen once. Approximately 6.6% of the sample is taken by the ten largest. Sequenced material: PBMCs or T cells enriched from blood (not recorded which). The receptors come from a woman aged 45-65 years who had been exposed to COVID-19.

The V and J genes are TRBV12-5 and TRBJ2-3; tentative D call: TRBD2 (6 bases). The CDR3 runs to 14 residues. V shed 6 bases and J shed 0 bases, with 10 bases lying between them. Germline lookup yields CDR1 LGHNT and CDR2 FRNRAP. CDR3 region: CASGAGHSTDTQYF. In DNA, the CDR3 is TGTGCTAGTGGGGCGGGGCATAGCACAGATACGCAGTATTTT.

The chain is built from TRBV9 and TRBJ2-2; 7 bases agree with TRBD1. The CDR3 sequence is 14 residues long. The junction had 7 bases not matched to a gene; V was cut back by 7 bases and J by 4 bases. CDR1 and CDR2 from the germline V gene are SGDLS and YYNGEE. CDR3 in amino acids: CASSGTAATGELFF. CDR3 bases: TGTGCCAGCTCCGGGACAGCCGCCACCGGGGAGCTGTTTTTT.

This clone has more than one count but fewer than ten. Distinct nucleotide sequences in the sample also encode this CDR3. For the CDR3, the DNA is TGTGCCAGCAGCTTCAGGGTGAATCAGCCCCAGCATTTT. Residues: CASSFRVNQPQHF. V and J are TRBV7-2 and TRBJ1-5, with a possible D match to TRBD1 (5 bases). The CDR3 consists of 13 residues. The germline V gene has CDR1 SGHTA and CDR2 FQGNSA. The V gene lost 3 bases and the J gene lost 4 bases, with 7 bases spanning the gap.

This clone showed up just once. V gene TRBV12-5 combines with J gene TRBJ1-3; D is possibly TRBD1 (6 bases). The CDR3 consists of 14 residues. Germline CDR1 LGHNT, CDR2 FRNRAP. V was pared by 6 bases and J by 0 bases, with 9 bases between. In DNA form, the CDR3 reads TGTGCTAGTGGCCGGGACATCTCTGGAAACACCATATATTTT. It yields the protein CASGRDISGNTIYF.

The chain combines TRBV10-3 with TRBJ2-5, with 8 bases identical to TRBD2. Trimming at V came to 3 bases and at J to 4 bases, leaving 7 bases not matched to a gene. CDR1 and CDR2 (germline): ENHRY, SYGVKD. CDR3 length equals 15 residues. The chain's CDR3 is CAISDSGGRGETQYF. DNA of the CDR3: TGTGCCATCAGTGATTCGGGGGGGCGTGGAGAGACCCAGTACTTC.

This clone was seen once. The CDR3 coding sequence is TGCGCCAGCAGCTTATCGGTCAATTCTGGAAACACCATATATTTT. Protein sequence: CASSLSVNSGNTIYF. The V and J genes are TRBV5-1 and TRBJ1-3, with no clear D. This CDR3 comprises 15 residues. The germline V gene has CDR1 SGHRS and CDR2 YFSETQ. With 2 bases removed from V and 1 base from J, the gap between germline ends came to 10 bases.

The gene calls are TRBV6-5 and TRBJ2-2; no clear D. Germline CDR1 MNHEY, CDR2 SVGAGI. V was cut by 8 bases and J by 0 bases, with 13 bases left in between. The CDR3 spans 15 residues. The CDR3 DNA is TGTGCCAGCGGTCATCTATTGACGAACACCGGGGAGCTGTTTTTT. It is translated as CASGHLLTNTGELFF.

V usage is TRBV4-3 and J usage is TRBJ1-1; D is ambiguous. Germline CDR1 LGHNA, CDR2 YSLEER. This CDR3 has 14 amino acids. V was clipped by 1 base and J by 0 bases, with 6 bases between them. CDR3 in amino acids: CASSQARVNTEAFF. In DNA, the CDR3 is TGCGCCAGCAGCCAAGCCCGGGTGAACACTGAAGCTTTCTTT.

The rearrangement links TRBV19 to TRBJ1-5; no firm D call. Per germline, CDR1 LNHDA and CDR2 SQIVND (reference sequence). This CDR3 spans 13 amino acids. The V and J ends lost 8 bases and 7 bases respectively, with 15 bases between them. CDR3 in DNA: TGTGCCAGTGCATTTGGAGTTGGCCAGCCCCAGCATTTT. Its translation is CASAFGVGQPQHF.